The rows below give T cell receptor beta chains drawn from one sample of a study of blood T cell repertoires in COVID-19. Profiled with immunoSEQ multiplex PCR; TCRdb holds only in-frame clones, not every one. This sample has some 330,000 clones, with under 90% found just once. The sample was PBMCs or T cells enriched from blood (not recorded which). The source of these receptors is a man aged 25 to 40 who had recovered from COVID-19. CDR3s include the opening cysteine and the closing phenylalanine or tryptophan. Fields, in order: J gene, V gene, D gene, clone size, CDR3 DNA, CDR3 protein. The D gene is left open where the match is weak. Not every row has a clone size; where given, it reads once, few, many or a size class.

J gene: TRBJ1-2; V gene: TRBV5-8; D gene: TRBD1; clone size: .; CDR3 DNA: TGTGCCAGCAGCTTCGGGACAGCCCGGGACACCTTC; CDR3 protein: CASSFGTARDTF
J gene: TRBJ2-4; V gene: TRBV11-3; D gene: .; clone size: .; CDR3 DNA: TGTGCCAGCAGCCGACAGAGAAACATTCAGTACTTC; CDR3 protein: CASSRQRNIQYF
J gene: TRBJ1-4; V gene: TRBV19; D gene: .; clone size: .; CDR3 DNA: .; CDR3 protein: CASTSDRIGEKLFF
J gene: TRBJ2-3; V gene: TRBV6-4; D gene: TRBD1; clone size: few; CDR3 DNA: TGTGCCAGCAGTGACCCCCAGGGGGCAGATACGCAGTATTTT; CDR3 protein: CASSDPQGADTQYF
J gene: TRBJ2-1; V gene: TRBV27; D gene: TRBD2; clone size: .; CDR3 DNA: TGTGCCAGCAGTTGGGCCCTTGGCGGGGGGGCCTCCTACAATGAGCAGTTCTTC; CDR3 protein: CASSWALGGGASYNEQFF
J gene: TRBJ1-6; V gene: TRBV28; D gene: TRBD1; clone size: .; CDR3 DNA: TGTGCCAGCAGCCCCCTCGGGGACAGGGGTCAACCCCTCCACTTT; CDR3 protein: CASSPLGDRGQPLHF
J gene: TRBJ1-1; V gene: TRBV11-1; D gene: TRBD1; clone size: .; CDR3 DNA: TGTGCCAGCAGCCGAGGGACAGGGAACACTGAAGCTTTCTTT; CDR3 protein: CASSRGTGNTEAFF
J gene: TRBJ2-7; V gene: TRBV10-3; D gene: .; clone size: .; CDR3 DNA: TGTGCCACCGAGACCCCAGGGGTCCCCCCGGGGGAGCAGTACTTC; CDR3 protein: CATETPGVPPGEQYF
J gene: TRBJ1-2; V gene: TRBV10-3; D gene: TRBD1; clone size: .; CDR3 DNA: TGTGCCATCAGGGAGGACAGGGGATGGTATGGCTACACCTTC; CDR3 protein: CAIREDRGWYGYTF
J gene: TRBJ1-1; V gene: TRBV6-1; D gene: TRBD1; clone size: once; CDR3 DNA: TGTGCCAGCAGTGCCTGGGGGACAGGGAGCTTGAGAGCTGAAGCTTTCTTT; CDR3 protein: CASSAWGTGSLRAEAFF
J gene: TRBJ2-5; V gene: TRBV6-2/TRBV6-3; D gene: TRBD2; clone size: .; CDR3 DNA: TGTGCCAGCAGTTACTTGGCAGCGGGAGTGGAGACCCAGTACTTC; CDR3 protein: CASSYLAAGVETQYF
J gene: TRBJ2-1; V gene: TRBV5-4; D gene: TRBD2; clone size: .; CDR3 DNA: TGTGCCAGCAGCGGCCGCTACGCCAGCGGGAGGGAGTTCTTC; CDR3 protein: CASSGRYASGREFF
J gene: TRBJ2-7; V gene: TRBV5-5; D gene: .; clone size: .; CDR3 DNA: TGTGCCAGCACCAAGATCGACACCTACGAGCAGTACTTC; CDR3 protein: CASTKIDTYEQYF
J gene: TRBJ2-3; V gene: TRBV21-1; D gene: .; clone size: once; CDR3 DNA: TGTGCCAGCAGCCCCTCGATGCTGATAGCGGGAGGCCGCACAGATACGCAGTATTTT; CDR3 protein: CASSPSMLIAGGRTDTQYF